This T cell receptor (beta chain) was obtained from a study of cytotoxic CD8 clonotypes in ibrutinib-treated CLL. In the study overall: It was after a median 12 months of treatment, range 6 to 36, that response samples were taken. Study-wide findings and caveats: Clonality was higher at baseline than in age-matched healthy donors and tracked circulating CD8+ T-cell counts.

CDR1 is MNHEY, CDR2 SVGAGI, per germline. Deletions cut 5 bases from V and 11 bases from J, with 10 bases between. The CDR3 contains 11 residues. Turning to this clone: The antigen is undetermined.

T cells were sequenced at a targeted depth of 1 in 200,000 to 1 in 1 million. TCRdb's table, derived via immunoSEQ multiplex PCR, lists solely in-frame clones and lacks some. Altogether 250,000 to 350,000 clones are present, roughly four fifths being singletons, with the ten largest covering around 5.3%. The specimen was PBMCs, collected at disease progression, from a patient treated with ibrutinib. The sequence came from a human donor with chronic lymphocytic leukemia. The V call is TRBV6-5, the J call TRBJ1-5; D uncertain. CDR3 in DNA: TGTGCCAGCAGTAACGGGGAGGCCCAGCATTTT. It yields the protein CASSNGEAQHF.